These 28 T cell receptor beta chains came from one sample sequenced in a study of human T cells and chemical hapten exposure. Each CDR3 protein gets one entry after TCRdb re-called the 5' RACE reads with MiXCR. The profile shows 150,000 or so distinct CDR3 sequences, 3.5% to 5% of them singletons. Total RNA came from unfractionated whole blood. The receptor set was obtained from a female donor in good health.

The sample holds many counts of this clonotype. This rearrangement joins TRBV3-1 to TRBJ1-2, with D hard to call. V was trimmed by 4 bases and J by 4 bases, leaving 4 bases between them. The CDR3 contains 11 residues. Germline V gives CDR1 LGHDT, CDR2 YNNKEL (reference sequence). The CDR3 loop reads CASSRSYGYTF. The CDR3 bases are TGTGCCAGCAGCCGAAGCTATGGCTACACCTTC.

This clonotype was recorded many times. The chain recombines TRBV27 with TRBJ1-1; maybe TRBD1 (6 bases). The germline V and J ends were trimmed by 2 bases and 5 bases, with 18 bases remaining between them. Germline CDR1 and CDR2: MNHEY and SMNVEV (reference sequence). This CDR3 has 16 residues. DNA for the CDR3: TGTGCCAGCAGTTTACGTGGGGGCGGGGGGCTGACTGAAGCTTTCTTT. This gives the protein CASSLRGGGGLTEAFF.

This clonotype was counted a few times. The chain links TRBV5-1 to TRBJ2-3; 7 nucleotides line up with TRBD1. The germline gives CDR1 SGHRS, CDR2 YFSETQ. The CDR3 totals 14 residues. Losses at the gene ends were 10 bases for V and 2 bases for J; bases not matched to a gene: 10. The CDR3 nucleotides are TGCGCCTCGCTCGCAGACAGGGTCACAGATACGCAGTATTTT. Its protein is CASLADRVTDTQYF.

This clonotype was counted many times. The chain recombines TRBV10-3 with TRBJ1-1; 7 bases fit TRBD1. CDR3 length equals 14 residues. From germline, CDR1 is ENHRY and CDR2 SYGVKD. Unmatched junction bases numbered 12, after V lost 10 bases and J lost 4 bases. The CDR3 DNA reads as TGTGCCACCTCACTCGGACAGGCCCCCACTGAAGCTTTCTTT. This gives the protein CATSLGQAPTEAFF.

The chain combines TRBV6-4 with TRBJ2-3, with 12 bases aligning to TRBD2. CDR3 length: 15 amino acids. V lost 6 bases, J lost 1 base, and 2 bases stayed unmatched. The germline V gene has CDR1 MRHNA and CDR2 SNTAGT. The CDR3 reads CASSRLAGGTDTQYF. Here the CDR3 DNA reads TGTGCCAGCAGCAGACTAGCGGGGGGCACAGATACGCAGTATTTT.

In its sample, this clonotype was seen a few times. This sequence joins TRBV10-3 and TRBJ2-1; D could derive from TRBD1 or TRBD2 (5 bases each). From germline, CDR1 is ENHRY and CDR2 SYGVKD. CDR3 length: 13 residues. V dropped 4 bases and J dropped 9 bases, with 13 bases sitting between them. The CDR3 here is CAISGLGTGEQFF. For the CDR3, the DNA is TGTGCCATCAGTGGGCTGGGGACGGGTGAGCAGTTCTTC.

This clonotype showed up many times. The chain recombines TRBV6-6 with TRBJ2-3; 12 nucleotides agree with TRBD2. The CDR3 has 17 amino acids. J lost 0 bases, V lost 10 bases, and 11 bases had no gene match. From germline, CDR1 is MNHNY and CDR2 SVGAGI (reference sequence). As DNA, the CDR3 is TGTGCCACCTACCACCGGACTAGCGGGGCTAGCACAGATACGCAGTATTTT. It translates to CATYHRTSGASTDTQYF.

This chain connects TRBV4-1 to TRBJ1-2, with 8 bases that match TRBD1. The CDR3 contains 16 residues. V was clipped by 1 base and J by 7 bases; unmatched bases: 11. Germline values: CDR1 MGHRA, CDR2 YSYEKL. The CDR3 loop reads CASSQVYSGQAFGYTF. The CDR3 DNA reads TGCGCCAGCAGCCAAGTGTATTCGGGACAGGCATTTGGCTACACCTTC.

This clonotype was counted between two and nine times. In DNA, the CDR3 is TGTGCCAGTAGGCAGTCGGGAGATACGCAGTATTTT. Encoded protein: CASRQSGDTQYF. The chain carries TRBV19 and TRBJ2-3, with no clear D. Germline CDR1 is LNHDA and CDR2 is SQIVND (reference sequence). The CDR3 loop spans 12 amino acids. Trimming left V 6 bases short and J 5 bases short, with 9 bases between.

The sample holds many counts of this clonotype. The J gene is TRBJ1-5, the V gene TRBV30, with D hard to call. The V and J ends lost 0 bases and 2 bases respectively, with 8 bases between them. The germline V gene has CDR1 GTSNPN and CDR2 SVGIG (reference sequence). The CDR3 runs to 14 residues. The CDR3 DNA is TGTGCCTGGAGTGTACGATGGGGCAATCAGCCCCAGCATTTT. The encoded protein is CAWSVRWGNQPQHF. Supplemented by reference TRBV30 and TRBJ1-5, the full variable domain reads SQTIHQWPATLVQPVGSPLSLECTVEGTSNPNLYWYRQAAGRGLQLLFYSVGIGQISSEVPQNLSASRPQDRQFILSSKKLLLSDSGFYLCAWSVRWGNQPQHFGDGTRLSIL.

This clonotype has a count of ten or more. The chain recombines TRBV29-1 with TRBJ2-6; D is unclear. The CDR3 totals 15 residues. The germline V gene has CDR1 SQVTM and CDR2 ANQGSEA. V dropped 0 bases and J dropped 0 bases, with 6 bases sitting between them. The CDR3 bases are TGCAGCGTTGAAGATCGGGTCTCTGGGGCCAACGTCCTGACTTTC. It translates to CSVEDRVSGANVLTF.

This clonotype has a handful of counts. The V call is TRBV7-8, the J call TRBJ2-3; the match to TRBD2 covers 12 bases. This CDR3 comprises 18 residues. The trim removed 6 bases at V and 0 bases at J, leaving 10 bases unmatched. Germline V gene data show CDR1 as SGHVS and CDR2 as FQNEAQ. CDR3 bases: TGTGCCAGCAGACTAGCGGGGGGACTCCTGGGGAGCACAGATACGCAGTATTTT. Residues: CASRLAGGLLGSTDTQYF. Supplemented by reference TRBV7-8 and TRBJ2-3, the full variable domain reads GAGVSQSPRYKVAKRGQDVALRCDPISGHVSLFWYQQALGQGPEFLTYFQNEAQLDKSGLPSDRFFAERPEGSVSTLKIQRTQQEDSAVYLCASRLAGGLLGSTDTQYFGPGTRLTVL.

This clonotype was seen repeatedly, ten times or more. Written as DNA, the CDR3 is TGTGCCAGCAGTAGACTAGGGACTAGCGGGGGGGTCGAGCAGTTCTTC. Protein product: CASSRLGTSGGVEQFF. The V and J genes are TRBV27 and TRBJ2-1, with 16 bases lining up with TRBD2. The germline V gene encodes CDR1 MNHEY and CDR2 SMNVEV (reference sequence). This CDR3 comprises 16 residues. Unmatched junction bases numbered 8, after V lost 5 bases and J lost 10 bases.

The table lists this clonotype with many counts. The CDR3 nucleotides read TGTGCCAGCTCACCCGTCCGGGACGGAGCTAACTATGGCTACACCTTC. It encodes CASSPVRDGANYGYTF. V and J are TRBV18 and TRBJ1-2; TRBD1 is a possible D gene (5 bases). Trimming took off 3 bases at V and 0 bases at J, with 14 bases between the two ends. CDR1 is KGHSH, CDR2 LQKENI, per germline. The CDR3 has 16 amino acids.

This clonotype occurred many times. A read error may explain this, as a much larger clone is one base away. The chain joins TRBV2 to TRBJ2-1, with 10 bases lining up with TRBD2. CDR1 SNHLY and CDR2 FYNNEI come from the germline V gene. The CDR3 length is 16 residues. With 4 bases clipped from V and 9 bases from J, the junction kept 12 bases outside the gene matches. The CDR3 DNA reads TGTGCCAGCAGTGGAATGGGACGAGCGGGGGGGAGTGAGCAGTTCTTC. This gives the protein CASSGMGRAGGSEQFF. Supplemented by reference TRBV2 and TRBJ2-1, the full variable domain reads EPEVTQTPSHQVTQMGQEVILRCVPISNHLYFYWYRQILGQKVEFLVSFYNNEISEKSEIFDDQFSVERPDGSNFTLKIRSTKLEDSAMYFCASSGMGRAGGSEQFFGPGTRLTVL.

This clonotype was picked up many times. V and J are TRBV5-5 and TRBJ2-3; D possibly corresponds to TRBD2 (5 bases). Germline CDR1 and CDR2: SGHKS and YYEKEE (reference sequence). Trimming left V 2 bases short and J 1 base short, with 11 bases between. This CDR3 region has 15 residues. The CDR3 nucleotides read TGTGCCAGCAGCTTAAGACTAACCGGCACAGATACGCAGTATTTT. Translated: CASSLRLTGTDTQYF.

Ten or more counts support this clonotype. The gene calls are TRBV29-1 and TRBJ2-2; D remains unclear. Germline V gives CDR1 SQVTM, CDR2 ANQGSEA. This CDR3 region has 10 residues. V lost 3 bases and J 6 bases, leaving 2 bases between the germline ends. In DNA form, the CDR3 reads TGCAGCGTTGAGTCCGGGGAGCTGTTTTTT. It specifies CSVESGELFF.

Ten or more counts support this clonotype. V is TRBV4-3 and J is TRBJ2-7; D gene ambiguous. V lost 0 bases to trimming and J lost 2 bases, with 8 bases between them. The germline gives CDR1 LGHNA, CDR2 YSLEER. The CDR3 consists of 14 residues. In nucleotides, the CDR3 is TGCGCCAGCAGCCAAGATTACAGCGCCTACGAGCAGTACTTC. It codes for CASSQDYSAYEQYF.

This clonotype was found many times. This chain links TRBV6-2 or TRBV6-3 with TRBJ1-6, with 8 bases aligning to TRBD1. This CDR3 is built from 13 residues. Germline CDR1 is MNHEY and CDR2 is SVGEGT. The trim removed 8 bases at V and 7 bases at J, leaving 4 bases unmatched. DNA of the CDR3: TGTGCCAGCGGACGACAGGGGAATTCACCCCTCCACTTT. This encodes CASGRQGNSPLHF.

This clonotype was counted only a few times. The rearrangement uses TRBV7-9 and TRBJ2-3; maybe TRBD1 (5 bases). The CDR3 is 15 amino acids. V lost 3 bases, J lost 4 bases, and 14 bases lay in between. Per the germline V gene, CDR1 is SEHNR and CDR2 is FQNEAQ (reference sequence). This CDR3 is CASSLAQGLADTQYF. CDR3 sequence (DNA): TGTGCCAGCAGCTTGGCTCAGGGATTGGCAGATACGCAGTATTTT. Looking up the rest from reference TRBV7-9 and TRBJ2-3 gives the full variable domain: DTGVSQNPRHKITKRGQNVTFRCDPISEHNRLYWYRQTLGQGPEFLTYFQNEAQLEKSRLLSDRFSAERPKGSFSTLEIQRTEQGDSAMYLCASSLAQGLADTQYFGPGTRLTVL.

This clonotype was found many times. CDR3 nucleotide sequence: TGTGCCAGCAGCACCAGAGCCGGGACAGGGGGAAAAGATACGCAGTATTTT. Encoded protein: CASSTRAGTGGKDTQYF. This sequence joins TRBV7-2 and TRBJ2-3; TRBD1 matches at 11 bases. This CDR3 contains 17 residues. J gave up 5 bases and V 5 bases, and 12 bases lay outside the gene matches. Germline CDR1 SGHTA, CDR2 FQGNSA.

This clonotype was seen more than once but under ten times. J is TRBJ2-1 and V is TRBV4-3; D might be TRBD1 or TRBD2, each matching 6 bases. The CDR3 extends over 16 amino acids. The germline V gene has CDR1 LGHNA and CDR2 YSLEER. Trimming stripped 8 bases from V and 7 bases from J, with 24 bases between. CDR3 protein: CASSANPGALVNEQFF. The CDR3 region has the DNA TGCGCCAGCTCAGCCAATCCGGGGGCCCTGGTGAATGAGCAGTTCTTC.

Only a few counts were recorded for this clonotype. The chain couples TRBV6-2 or TRBV6-3 to TRBJ1-1; possibly TRBD1 for D (6 bases). The CDR3 has 14 residues. Germline V gives CDR1 MNHEY, CDR2 SVGEGT. Trimming pared 11 bases from V and 0 bases from J, leaving 16 bases between. CDR3 protein: CAVYAGAMNTEAFF. The CDR3 DNA reads TGTGCCGTCTACGCGGGGGCCATGAACACTGAAGCTTTCTTT.

This clonotype was seen at least ten times. The chain has TRBV12-3 or TRBV12-4 and TRBJ2-3; 8 nucleotides match TRBD1. The CDR3 consists of 15 residues. The V and J ends lost 5 bases and 1 base, in that order; junction bases with no gene match: 5. CDR3 in amino acids: CASSRTGFGTDTQYF. CDR3 sequence (DNA): TGTGCCAGCAGTCGGACAGGGTTCGGCACAGATACGCAGTATTTT.

Of note for this clonotype: The junction differs from germline at one of its ends, possibly a read error. The chain uses TRBV20-1 and TRBJ2-5, with a weak D call TRBD2 (7 bases). The CDR3 runs to 15 residues. The germline gives CDR1 DFQATT, CDR2 SNEGSKA (reference sequence). The CDR3: CSASAWGGGGETPYF. CDR3 in DNA: TGCAGTGCTAGTGCGTGGGGGGGCGGAGGGGAGACCCCGTACTTC.

This clonotype was picked up many times. V gene TRBV7-9 combines with J gene TRBJ2-3; 13 bases align to TRBD2. The CDR3 has 18 amino acids. Germline V CDR1 and CDR2: SEHNR, FQNEAQ (reference sequence). The trim removed 5 bases at V and 0 bases at J, leaving 8 bases unmatched. Written as DNA, the CDR3 is TGTGCCAGCAGCACAGGGACTAGCGGGGACCCTAGCACAGATACGCAGTATTTT. Translated, it gives CASSTGTSGDPSTDTQYF.

This clonotype was seen repeatedly, ten times or more. V gene TRBV5-6 combines with J gene TRBJ1-4; TRBD1 agrees at 7 bases. Trimming at V came to 3 bases and at J to 8 bases, leaving 7 bases not matched to a gene. Germline CDR1 SGHDT, CDR2 YYEEEE. The CDR3 extends over 14 amino acids. This chain's CDR3 is CASSYRGLDEKLFF. DNA for the CDR3: TGTGCCAGCAGCTACAGGGGTCTGGACGAAAAACTGTTTTTT. Looking up the rest from reference TRBV5-6 and TRBJ1-4 gives the full variable domain: DAGVTQSPTHLIKTRGQQVTLRCSPKSGHDTVSWYQQALGQGPQFIFQYYEEEERQRGNFPDRFSGHQFPNYSSELNVNALLLGDSALYLCASSYRGLDEKLFFGSGTQLSVL.

The table lists this clonotype with many counts. The genes are TRBV30 and TRBJ2-6; maybe TRBD1 (6 bases). Per the germline V gene, CDR1 is GTSNPN and CDR2 is SVGIG (reference sequence). V lost 0 bases, J lost 2 bases, and 23 bases lay in between. The CDR3 loop spans 20 amino acids. The CDR3 reads CAWSVLWIEQGGAGANVLTF. DNA of the CDR3: TGTGCCTGGAGTGTACTCTGGATAGAACAAGGGGGAGCTGGGGCCAACGTCCTGACTTTC.